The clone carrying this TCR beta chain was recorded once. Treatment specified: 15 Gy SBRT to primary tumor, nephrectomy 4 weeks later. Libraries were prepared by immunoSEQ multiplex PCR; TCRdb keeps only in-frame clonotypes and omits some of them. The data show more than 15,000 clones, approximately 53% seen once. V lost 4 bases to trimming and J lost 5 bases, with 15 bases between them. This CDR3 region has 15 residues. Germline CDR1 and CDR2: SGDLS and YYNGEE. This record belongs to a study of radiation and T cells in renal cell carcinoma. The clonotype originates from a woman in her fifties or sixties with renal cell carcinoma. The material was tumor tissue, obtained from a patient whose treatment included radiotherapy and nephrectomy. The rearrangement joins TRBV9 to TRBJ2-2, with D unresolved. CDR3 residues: CASSPQVQKTGELFF. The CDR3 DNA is TGTGCCAGCAGCCCTCAAGTGCAGAAGACCGGGGAGCTGTTTTTT. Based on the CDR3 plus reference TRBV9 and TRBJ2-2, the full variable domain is DSGVTQTPKHLITATGQRVTLRCSPRSGDLSVYWYQQSLDQGLQFLIQYYNGEERAKGNILERFSAQQFPDLHSELNLSSLELGDSALYFCASSPQVQKTGELFFGEGSRLTVL.